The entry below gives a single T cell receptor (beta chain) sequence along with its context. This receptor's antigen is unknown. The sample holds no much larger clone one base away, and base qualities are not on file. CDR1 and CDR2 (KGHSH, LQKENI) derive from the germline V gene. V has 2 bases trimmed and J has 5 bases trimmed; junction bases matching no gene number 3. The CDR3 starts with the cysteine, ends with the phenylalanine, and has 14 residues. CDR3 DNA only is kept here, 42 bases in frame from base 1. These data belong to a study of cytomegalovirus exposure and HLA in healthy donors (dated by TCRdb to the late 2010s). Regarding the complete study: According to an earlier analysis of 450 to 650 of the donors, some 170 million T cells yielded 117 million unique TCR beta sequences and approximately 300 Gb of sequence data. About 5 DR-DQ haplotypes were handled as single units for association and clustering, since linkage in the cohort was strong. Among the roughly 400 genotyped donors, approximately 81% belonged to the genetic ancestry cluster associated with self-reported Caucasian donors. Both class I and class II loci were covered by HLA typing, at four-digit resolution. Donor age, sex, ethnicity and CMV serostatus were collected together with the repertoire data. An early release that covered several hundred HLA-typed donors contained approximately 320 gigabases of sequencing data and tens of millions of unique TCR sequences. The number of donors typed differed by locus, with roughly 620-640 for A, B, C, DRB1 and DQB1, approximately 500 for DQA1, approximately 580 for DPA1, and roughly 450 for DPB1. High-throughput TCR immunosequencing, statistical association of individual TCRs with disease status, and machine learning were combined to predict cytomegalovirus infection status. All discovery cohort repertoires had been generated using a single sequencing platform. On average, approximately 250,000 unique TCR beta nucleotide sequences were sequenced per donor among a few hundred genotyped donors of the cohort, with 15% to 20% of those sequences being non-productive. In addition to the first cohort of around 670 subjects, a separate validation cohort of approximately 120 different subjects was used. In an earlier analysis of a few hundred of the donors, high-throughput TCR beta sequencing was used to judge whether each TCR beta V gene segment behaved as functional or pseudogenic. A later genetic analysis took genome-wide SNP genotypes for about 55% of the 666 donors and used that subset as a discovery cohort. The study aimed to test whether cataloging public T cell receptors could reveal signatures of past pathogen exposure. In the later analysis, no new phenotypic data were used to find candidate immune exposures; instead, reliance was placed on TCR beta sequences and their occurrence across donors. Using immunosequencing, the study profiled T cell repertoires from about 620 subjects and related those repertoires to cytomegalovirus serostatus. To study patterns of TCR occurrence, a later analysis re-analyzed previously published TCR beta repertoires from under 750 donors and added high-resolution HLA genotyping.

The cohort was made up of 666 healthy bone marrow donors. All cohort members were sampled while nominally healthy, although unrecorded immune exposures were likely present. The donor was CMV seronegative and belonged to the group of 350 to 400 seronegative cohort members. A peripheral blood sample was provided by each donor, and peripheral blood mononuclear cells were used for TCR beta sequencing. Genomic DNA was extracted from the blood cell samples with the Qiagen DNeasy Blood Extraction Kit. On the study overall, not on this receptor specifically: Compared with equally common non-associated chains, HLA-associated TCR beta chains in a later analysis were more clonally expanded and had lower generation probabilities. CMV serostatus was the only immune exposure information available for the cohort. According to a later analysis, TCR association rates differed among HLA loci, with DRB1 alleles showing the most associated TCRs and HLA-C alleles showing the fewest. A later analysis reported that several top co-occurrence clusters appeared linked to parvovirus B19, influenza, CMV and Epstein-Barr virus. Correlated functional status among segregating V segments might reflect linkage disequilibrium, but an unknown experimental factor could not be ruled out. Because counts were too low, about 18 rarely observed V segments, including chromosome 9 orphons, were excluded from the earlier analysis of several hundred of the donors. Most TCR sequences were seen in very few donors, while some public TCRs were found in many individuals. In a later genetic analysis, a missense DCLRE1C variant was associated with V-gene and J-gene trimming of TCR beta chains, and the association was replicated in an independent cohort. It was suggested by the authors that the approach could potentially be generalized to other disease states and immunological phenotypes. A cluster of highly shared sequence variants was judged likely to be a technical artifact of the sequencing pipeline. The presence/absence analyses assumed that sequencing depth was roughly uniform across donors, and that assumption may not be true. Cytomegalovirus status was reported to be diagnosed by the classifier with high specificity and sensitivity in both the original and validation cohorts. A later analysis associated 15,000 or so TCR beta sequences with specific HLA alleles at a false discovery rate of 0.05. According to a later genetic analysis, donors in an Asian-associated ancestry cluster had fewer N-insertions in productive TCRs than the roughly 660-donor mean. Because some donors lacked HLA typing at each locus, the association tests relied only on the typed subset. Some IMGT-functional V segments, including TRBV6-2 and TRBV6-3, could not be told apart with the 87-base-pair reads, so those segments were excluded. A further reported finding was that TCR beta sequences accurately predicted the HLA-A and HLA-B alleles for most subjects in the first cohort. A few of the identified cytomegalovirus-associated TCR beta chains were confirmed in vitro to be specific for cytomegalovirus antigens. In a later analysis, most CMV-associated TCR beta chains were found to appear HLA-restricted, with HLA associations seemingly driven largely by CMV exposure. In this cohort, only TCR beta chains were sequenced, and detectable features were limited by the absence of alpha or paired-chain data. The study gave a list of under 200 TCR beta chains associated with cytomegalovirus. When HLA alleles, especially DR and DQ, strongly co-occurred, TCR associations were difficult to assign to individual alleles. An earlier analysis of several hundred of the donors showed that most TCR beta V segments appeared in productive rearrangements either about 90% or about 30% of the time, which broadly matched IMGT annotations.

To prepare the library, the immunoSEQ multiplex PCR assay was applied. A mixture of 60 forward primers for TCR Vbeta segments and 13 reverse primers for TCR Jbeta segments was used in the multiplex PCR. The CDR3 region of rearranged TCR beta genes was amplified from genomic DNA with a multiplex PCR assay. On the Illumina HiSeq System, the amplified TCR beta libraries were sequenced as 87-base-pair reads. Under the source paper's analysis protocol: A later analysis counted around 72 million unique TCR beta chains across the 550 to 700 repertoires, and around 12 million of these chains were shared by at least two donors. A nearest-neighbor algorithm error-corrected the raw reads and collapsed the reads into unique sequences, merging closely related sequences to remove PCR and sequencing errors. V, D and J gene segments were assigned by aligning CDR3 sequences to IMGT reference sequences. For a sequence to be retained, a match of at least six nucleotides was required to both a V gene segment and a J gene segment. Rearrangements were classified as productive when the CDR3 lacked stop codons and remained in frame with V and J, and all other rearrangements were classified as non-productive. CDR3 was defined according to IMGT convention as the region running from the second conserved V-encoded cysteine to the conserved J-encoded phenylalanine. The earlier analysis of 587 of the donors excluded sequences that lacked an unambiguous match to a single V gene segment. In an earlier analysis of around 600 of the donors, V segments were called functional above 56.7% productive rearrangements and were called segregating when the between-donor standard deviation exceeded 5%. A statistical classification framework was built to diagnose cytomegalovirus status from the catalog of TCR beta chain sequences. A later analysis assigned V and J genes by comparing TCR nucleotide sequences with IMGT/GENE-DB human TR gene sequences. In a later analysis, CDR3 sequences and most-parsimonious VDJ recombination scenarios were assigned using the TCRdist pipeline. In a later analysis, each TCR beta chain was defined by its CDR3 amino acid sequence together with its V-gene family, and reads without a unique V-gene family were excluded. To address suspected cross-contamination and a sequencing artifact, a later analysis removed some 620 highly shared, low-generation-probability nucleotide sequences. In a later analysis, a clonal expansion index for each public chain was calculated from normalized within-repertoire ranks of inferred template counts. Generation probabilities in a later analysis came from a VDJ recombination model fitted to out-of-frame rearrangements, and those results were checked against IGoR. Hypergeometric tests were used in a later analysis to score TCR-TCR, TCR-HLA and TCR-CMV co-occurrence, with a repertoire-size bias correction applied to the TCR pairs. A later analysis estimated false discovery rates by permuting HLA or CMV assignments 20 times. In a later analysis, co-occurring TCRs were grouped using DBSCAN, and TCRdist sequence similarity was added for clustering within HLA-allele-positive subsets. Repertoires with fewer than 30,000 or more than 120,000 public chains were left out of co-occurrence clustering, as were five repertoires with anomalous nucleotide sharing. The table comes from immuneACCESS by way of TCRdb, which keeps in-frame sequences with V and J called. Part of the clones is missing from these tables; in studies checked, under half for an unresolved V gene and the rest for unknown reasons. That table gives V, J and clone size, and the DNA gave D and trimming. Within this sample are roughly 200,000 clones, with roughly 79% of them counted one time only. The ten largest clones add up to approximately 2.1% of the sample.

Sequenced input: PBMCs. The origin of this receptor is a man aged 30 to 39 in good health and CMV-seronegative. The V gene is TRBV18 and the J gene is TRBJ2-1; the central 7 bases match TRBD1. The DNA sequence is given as TGTGCCAGCTCACCAACAGGGGCGGACAATGAGCAGTTCTTC. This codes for CASSPTGADNEQFF.